What follows are 23 T cell receptor beta chains derived from one specimen sequenced in a study of vaccination effects on CD4 cells after COVID-19. Subsequent to a culture period of around eleven days, CD4+ T cells were isolated. TCRdb keeps only in-frame clones here, not all; method: immunoSEQ multiplex PCR. The table shows tens of thousands of clones, with around 77% occurring only once. Their cognate antigens are unknown. The source was CD4+ T cells from PBMCs cultured without peptide, collected before COVID-19 vaccination. All receptors come from a human donor who received a COVID-19 vaccine.

The chain uses TRBV5-1 and TRBJ2-1, with TRBD2 matching over 10 bases. The CDR3 runs to 19 residues. V was pared by 5 bases and J by 3 bases, with 17 bases of the junction left unmatched. The V gene's germline CDR1 is SGHRS and CDR2 YFSETQ. The CDR3 bases are TGCGCCAGCAGGGCCCACGGGGCTAGCGGGGGCTCGAACTACAATGAGCAGTTCTTC. This codes for CASRAHGASGGSNYNEQFF.

J is TRBJ1-5 and V is TRBV7-2; D is undetermined. Per germline, CDR1 SGHTA and CDR2 FQGNSA. The CDR3 consists of 16 residues. Trimming removed 1 base at V and 2 bases at J, with 12 bases between. CDR3 sequence: CASSLGRPGGNQPQHF. The CDR3 DNA reads TGTGCCAGCAGCTTAGGTCGTCCTGGAGGCAATCAGCCCCAGCATTTT.

The V call is TRBV5-1, the J call TRBJ2-3; D is uncertain. Trimming removed 4 bases from V and 2 bases from J, with 11 bases in between. The CDR3 runs to 14 residues. The germline CDR1 and CDR2 sequences are SGHRS and YFSETQ. The CDR3 reads CASSQPEATDTQYF. Here the CDR3 DNA reads TGCGCCAGCAGCCAGCCCGAGGCCACAGATACGCAGTATTTT.

The chain joins TRBV19 to TRBJ1-5; no clear D. Germline V gives CDR1 LNHDA, CDR2 SQIVND (reference sequence). V gave up 9 bases and J gave up 2 bases, with 8 bases separating them. This CDR3 contains 12 residues. The CDR3 DNA is TGTGCCAGCGACCTCGGCAATCAGCCCCAGCATTTT. It codes for CASDLGNQPQHF.

As DNA, the CDR3 is TGTGCCAGTAGTAACAGGGTTATAATGAACACTGAAGCTTTCTTT. Its translation: CASSNRVIMNTEAFF. V gene TRBV19 combines with J gene TRBJ1-1; maybe TRBD1 (6 bases). This CDR3 comprises 15 residues. Germline CDR1 and CDR2: LNHDA and SQIVND (reference sequence). V lost 4 bases and J 0 bases, leaving 12 bases between the germline ends.

There are a few counts of this clone. The V gene is TRBV5-1, the J gene TRBJ2-1; TRBD2 matches 10 bases. Germline V gene lookup returns CDR1 SGHRS and CDR2 YFSETQ. V lost 5 bases, J lost 3 bases, and 8 bases stayed unmatched. The CDR3 extends over 16 amino acids. The CDR3 DNA sequence: TGCGCCAGCAGGCTGGGTAGCGGGGGGAACTACAATGAGCAGTTCTTC. Its translation: CASRLGSGGNYNEQFF.

This clone was seen only a few times. The chain is built from TRBV6-5 and TRBJ1-1, with a possible D match to TRBD1 (6 bases). Germline assignment: CDR1 MNHEY and CDR2 SVGAGI. V was clipped by 0 bases and J by 1 base, with 9 bases between them. This CDR3 region has 15 residues. The CDR3 nucleotides read TGTGCCAGCAGTTACTCGGGCAGGGGGAACACTGAAGCTTTCTTT. It translates to CASSYSGRGNTEAFF.

The chain combines TRBV18 with TRBJ2-3; a possible D gene is TRBD2 (6 bases). V was trimmed by 1 base and J by 6 bases, leaving 20 bases between them. The CDR3 extends over 17 amino acids. The V gene's germline CDR1 is KGHSH and CDR2 LQKENI. The CDR3 DNA follows: TGTGCCAGCTCACCACGGCAGGCCGGGGCCGGAGGGGATACGCAGTATTTT. This codes for CASSPRQAGAGGDTQYF.

This clone has only a few counts. The rearrangement links TRBV7-2 to TRBJ1-4; D remains unclear. The CDR3 is 16 residues long. Germline V gene lookup returns CDR1 SGHTA and CDR2 FQGNSA. The germline V and J ends were trimmed by 0 bases and 4 bases, with 12 bases remaining between them. CDR3 protein: CASSLAGVLGNEKLFF. The CDR3 DNA reads TGTGCCAGCAGCTTAGCGGGCGTTTTGGGTAATGAAAAACTGTTTTTT.

This chain joins TRBV24-1 and TRBJ2-1, with 8 bases lining up with TRBD2. Germline lookup yields CDR1 KGHDR and CDR2 SFDVKD. The CDR3 runs 17 residues. The trim removed 0 bases at V and 0 bases at J, leaving 3 bases unmatched. The CDR3 loop is CATSDLTSGSSYNEQFF. In DNA, the CDR3 is TGTGCCACCAGTGATTTGACTAGCGGAAGCTCCTACAATGAGCAGTTCTTC.

This clone was seen a handful of times. The rearrangement uses TRBV5-6 and TRBJ2-1; TRBD1 aligns across 7 bases. After removal of 4 bases from V and 1 base from J, the junction contained 8 bases not matched to a gene. The CDR3 sequence is 16 residues long. Germline CDR1 reads SGHDT; CDR2 reads YYEEEE. The DNA for the CDR3 is TGTGCCAGCAGCCCGCAATACAGGGGTTCCTACAATGAGCAGTTCTTC. Its protein product is CASSPQYRGSYNEQFF.

This clone was observed once. For the CDR3, the DNA is TGTGCCAGCAGCCAAGAGGTCACTAACAATGAGCAGTTCTTC. Protein: CASSQEVTNNEQFF. The chain is built from TRBV3-1 (or the pseudogene TRBV3-2) and TRBJ2-1; D unclear. Per the germline V gene, CDR1 is LGHDT and CDR2 is YNNKEL (reference sequence). V dropped 0 bases and J dropped 5 bases, with 8 bases sitting between them. CDR3 length: 14 amino acids.

Here the CDR3 DNA reads TGTGCAAGTCGCCCCATAAGAAGGGGAAGCACTAGCGGGGAAGAAGAGACCCAGTACTTC. As protein: CASRPIRRGSTSGEEETQYF. The chain has TRBV12-2 and TRBJ2-5; TRBD2 is taken as the D call from the table, unchecked against the DNA. TRBV12-2 has pseudogene status. The CDR3 totals 20 residues.

The chain couples TRBV18 to TRBJ2-7; 8 bases agree with TRBD1. CDR1 KGHSH and CDR2 LQKENI come from the germline V gene. The V segment lost 2 bases and the J segment 1 base; nucleotides outside the gene matches: 4. CDR3 length equals 15 residues. CDR3 DNA: TGTGCCAGCTCACCAGGACAGGGCATGTCCTACGAGCAGTACGTC. Its protein is CASSPGQGMSYEQYV.

This clone has only one observation. The chain employs TRBV5-1 and TRBJ2-7; 7 nucleotides line up with TRBD1. V lost 4 bases to trimming and J lost 3 bases; unmatched junction nucleotides: 7. This CDR3 has 14 amino acids. In germline, CDR1 is SGHRS, CDR2 YFSETQ. The CDR3 DNA reads as TGCGCCAGCAGCATCCGGACAGGAAACTACGAGCAGTACGTC. This sequence encodes CASSIRTGNYEQYV.

The J gene is TRBJ2-4, the V gene TRBV6-5; D possibly corresponds to TRBD2 (5 bases). V was shortened by 5 bases and J by 3 bases, with 11 bases between the two germline ends. Germline lookup yields CDR1 MNHEY and CDR2 SVGAGI. There are 14 residues in the CDR3. DNA of the CDR3: TGTGCCAGCAGTCAGCGGTTAGACAAAAACATTCAGTACTTC. Translated, it gives CASSQRLDKNIQYF.

This clone has just one count. The chain carries TRBV6-5 and TRBJ1-2; D gene unclear. Looked up from germline, CDR1 is MNHEY and CDR2 is SVGAGI. The V end lost 2 bases, the J end lost 9 bases, and 22 bases lay between the germline ends. The CDR3 is 16 residues long. The CDR3 bases are TGTGCCAGCAGTTACGTTGAGTCGCGGAGTAAGGGTCGCTACACCTTC. Protein sequence: CASSYVESRSKGRYTF.

The DNA of the CDR3 is TGTGCCAGCAGCCTCCGGGGGGCGGGGGTCAGTGTTGAAGCTTTCTTT. This sequence encodes CASSLRGAGVSVEAFF. The chain links TRBV7-2 to TRBJ1-1; possible D gene TRBD1, 6 bases. The germline V gene encodes CDR1 SGHTA and CDR2 FQGNSA. There are 16 residues in the CDR3. Trimming took 5 bases from V and 7 from J, leaving 23 bases between them.

The rearrangement links TRBV10-2 to TRBJ2-3; 9 nucleotides agree with TRBD1. V lost 6 bases to trimming and J lost 4 bases; unmatched junction nucleotides: 8. Per the germline V gene, CDR1 is WSHSY and CDR2 is SAAADI. This CDR3 region has 15 residues. CDR3 region: CASREQGAGADTQYF. The CDR3 bases are TGCGCCAGCAGGGAACAGGGGGCCGGGGCAGATACGCAGTATTTT.

The J gene is TRBJ2-7, the V gene TRBV6-2 or TRBV6-3, with TRBD2 identical over 9 bases. V lost 0 bases and J lost 2; bases outside the gene matches: 11. The CDR3 has 18 residues. The germline V gene encodes CDR1 MNHEY and CDR2 SVGEGT. The CDR3 DNA reads TGTGCCAGCAGTTACTCGAAAAACTTGACTAGCGGCCCCTACGAGCAGTACGTC. Encoded protein: CASSYSKNLTSGPYEQYV.

The chain employs TRBV29-1 and TRBJ2-5, with 8 positions matching TRBD1. Losses at the gene ends were 5 bases for V and 1 base for J; bases not matched to a gene: 3. The CDR3 is made up of 13 amino acids. CDR1 and CDR2 from the germline V gene are SQVTM and ANQGSEA. CDR3 sequence (DNA): TGCAGCGTTCGTCAGGGGGCCCAAGAGACCCAGTACTTC. This translates into CSVRQGAQETQYF.

The rearrangement uses TRBV19 and TRBJ1-2, with 8 bases lining up with TRBD1. V lost 9 bases, J lost 13 bases, and 13 bases stayed unmatched. Germline V gene lookup returns CDR1 LNHDA and CDR2 SQIVND (reference sequence). The CDR3 is 12 residues long. The CDR3 spells CASQGTGGRFTF. The CDR3 nucleotides are TGTGCCAGCCAAGGGACAGGTGGAAGATTCACCTTC.

This clone was seen more than once but under ten times. This chain uses TRBV9 with TRBJ1-6; TRBD1 might be the D (6 bases). The germline CDR1 and CDR2 sequences are SGDLS and YYNGEE. The CDR3 is 14 amino acids. Trimming pared 6 bases from V and 4 bases from J, leaving 11 bases between. The CDR3 DNA sequence: TGTGCCAGCACCCCCGGGACATATAATTCACCCCTCCACTTT. Translating it yields CASTPGTYNSPLHF.